The 11 T cell receptor beta chains listed next were all sequenced from one sample in a study of T cell repertoires in cytomegalovirus infection. In TCRdb, the reads were re-called with MiXCR into one record per CDR3 protein. Of some 270,000 distinct CDR3 sequences listed, more than 15% are singletons. The sequenced material came from CD8+ T cells from PBMCs. The receptors here all came from a human donor in good health (CMV status not recorded). Some clones in this sample may be carry-over from other donors' samples.

The chain joins TRBV5-4 to TRBJ2-2; maybe TRBD1 (6 bases). The CDR3 contains 15 residues. Germline V gene data show CDR1 as SGHNT and CDR2 as YYREEE (reference sequence). Trimming cost V 0 bases and J 2 bases, with 8 bases left between them. The CDR3 DNA reads as TGTGCCAGCAGCTTGGGCAGGGGTAACACCGGGGAGCTGTTTTTT. Translated, it gives CASSLGRGNTGELFF.

In this sample, this clonotype turned up a few times. The rearrangement uses TRBV20-1 and TRBJ2-1; no clear D. The CDR3 length is 16 residues. V was shortened by 0 bases and J by 0 bases, with 12 bases between the two germline ends. Germline V gives CDR1 DFQATT, CDR2 SNEGSKA (reference sequence). The CDR3 DNA follows: TGCAGTGCTAGAGATCTTGTAAGGGACTCCTACAATGAGCAGTTCTTC. It specifies CSARDLVRDSYNEQFF.

The CDR3 sequence is CASSLRGDYQETQYF. The DNA of the CDR3 is TGTGCCAGCAGCTTGCGGGGGGATTACCAAGAGACCCAGTACTTC. The chain uses TRBV7-9 and TRBJ2-5; TRBD2 matches at 8 bases. Germline CDR1 and CDR2: SEHNR and FQNEAQ (reference sequence). V gave up 3 bases and J gave up 0 bases; unmatched junction bases: 3. The CDR3 consists of 15 residues.

This clonotype was counted a few times. The gene calls are TRBV9 and TRBJ1-4; D may be TRBD1 (5 bases). V was cut by 0 bases and J by 2 bases, with 11 bases left in between. Germline loops: CDR1 SGDLS, CDR2 YYNGEE. The CDR3 is 16 amino acids. The CDR3 nucleotides read TGTGCCAGCAGCGTAGGGTGGGGGACGACTAATGAAAAACTGTTTTTT. It specifies CASSVGWGTTNEKLFF.

This clonotype appeared a few times. The chain links TRBV6-5 to TRBJ1-2; D is unresolved. CDR1 and CDR2 from the germline V gene are MNHEY and SVGAGI. The V end lost 6 bases, the J end lost 4 bases, and 15 bases lay between the germline ends. The CDR3 has 14 residues. CDR3: CASRPSSPLYGYTF. CDR3 nucleotide sequence: TGTGCCAGCAGGCCCTCCAGTCCTCTCTATGGCTACACCTTC.

The J gene is TRBJ1-4, the V gene TRBV20-1, with D maybe TRBD1 (6 bases). Germline CDR1 DFQATT, CDR2 SNEGSKA (reference sequence). The CDR3 consists of 17 residues. The V gene lost 3 bases and the J gene lost 2 bases, with 19 bases spanning the gap. CDR3 sequence reads: CSARLPPRQATNEKLFF. CDR3 DNA sequence: TGCAGTGCTAGGCTTCCCCCGAGACAGGCTACTAATGAAAAACTGTTTTTT.

The rearrangement joins TRBV11-3 to TRBJ2-1; D not certain. CDR3 size: 12 residues. Germline CDR1 reads SGHNT; CDR2 reads YENEEA. Trimming took 0 bases from V and 8 from J, leaving 5 bases between them. DNA of the CDR3: TGTGCCAGCAGCTTAGATAGTTATGAGCAGTTCTTC. Protein sequence: CASSLDSYEQFF.

The chain carries TRBV10-2 and TRBJ2-7; D is possibly TRBD1 (5 bases). This CDR3 region has 14 residues. V lost 1 base and J lost 4, with 11 bases in between. CDR1 WSHSY and CDR2 SAAADI come from the germline V gene. CDR3 amino acids: CASSEFQGMYEQYF. The CDR3 DNA follows: TGCGCCAGCAGTGAGTTCCAGGGAATGTACGAGCAGTACTTC.

This clonotype was seen ten or more times. V gene TRBV7-2 combines with J gene TRBJ1-2, with unresolved D. V shed 1 base and J shed 8 bases, with 14 bases lying between them. Germline CDR1 is SGHTA and CDR2 is FQGNSA. The CDR3 is 14 residues long. CDR3 in DNA: TGTGCCAGCAGCTTAGGACCTCTCTCATGGGGCTACACCTTC. It yields the protein CASSLGPLSWGYTF.

The table lists this clonotype with a few counts. The V call is TRBV2, the J call TRBJ2-7, with D tentatively TRBD2 (6 bases). The germline CDR1 and CDR2 sequences are SNHLY and FYNNEI. Between the trimmed V and J ends, which lost 6 bases and 4 bases, there was a span of 16 bases. The CDR3 is made up of 14 amino acids. As DNA, the CDR3 is TGTGCCAGCAGCTCTAGGCGGGGAAGGTACGAGCAGTACTTC. Translated, it gives CASSSRRGRYEQYF.

The chain combines TRBV3-1 with TRBJ2-7; TRBD2 is a possible D gene (6 bases). Looked up from germline, CDR1 is LGHDT and CDR2 is YNNKEL (reference sequence). V was clipped by 3 bases and J by 1 base, with 16 bases between them. This CDR3 contains 16 residues. CDR3 region: CASSQSTGLKSYEQYF. The CDR3 region has the DNA TGTGCCAGCAGCCAGTCTACGGGACTCAAATCCTACGAGCAGTACTTC.